The next 9 T cell receptor beta chains were all read from a single sample in a study of T cells in women clearing cervical HPV infection. Profiling relied on immunoSEQ multiplex PCR, and the TCRdb table lists in-frame clones only, not all of them. The specimen's table records more than 40,000 clones. Sequenced: blood buffy coat. The receptor set was obtained from a woman aged 18-70 years with a cervical HPV16 infection that either progressed to CIN3+ or cleared (not recorded which).

Worth noting for this clone: The CDR3 end falls 3 residues outside the read, so it is completed with the germline J gene. The chain recombines TRBV20-1 with TRBJ2-7, with 12 bases aligning to TRBD2. Germline assignment: CDR1 DFQATT and CDR2 SNEGSKA (reference sequence). The CDR3 consists of 18 residues. J lost 4 bases, V lost 0 bases, and 13 bases had no gene match. This CDR3 reads CSARDHGLAGGGGYEQYF. The sequenced CDR3 bases are TGCAGTGCTAGAGATCACGGGCTAGCGGGAGGGGGGGGATACGAG.

Regarding this clone: Read coverage stops 3 residues before the CDR3 terminus; the germline J gene supplies the remainder. The J gene is TRBJ1-1, the V gene TRBV29-1; maybe TRBD1 (6 bases). Trimming pared 6 bases from V and 0 bases from J, leaving 11 bases between. CDR1 SQVTM and CDR2 ANQGSEA come from the germline V gene. This CDR3 has 13 residues. The CDR3 protein is CSVSGQMNTEAFF. The DNA read from the CDR3 is TGCAGCGTGTCCGGACAGATGAACACTGAA.

Concerning this clone itself: The sequence runs out 3 residues before the end of the CDR3; the remainder is reconstructed from the germline J gene. J is TRBJ1-1 and V is TRBV30, with no clear D. The ends were cut back, 2 bases at V and 7 bases at J, with 14 bases in the middle. From germline, CDR1 is GTSNPN and CDR2 SVGIG (reference sequence). This CDR3 spans 13 amino acids. CDR3 DNA (partial): TGTGCCTGGAGTATGGCAGCGCAACTTGAA. Translation: CAWSMAAQLE. The full-length CDR3 reads as CAWSMAAQLEAFF.

Turning to this clone: The read is 3 residues too short to cover the CDR3 end, so that end is filled in from the germline J gene. This chain joins TRBV2 and TRBJ1-2; 7 nucleotides agree with TRBD1. V was clipped by 1 base and J by 7 bases; unmatched bases: 6. The CDR3 runs 14 residues. Germline CDR1 reads SNHLY; CDR2 reads FYNNEI. Partial CDR3 DNA: TGTGCCAGCAGTGAAGGACAGGGCGTAGGTGGC. Amino acids: CASSEGQGVGG. The whole CDR3 region reads CASSEGQGVGGYTF.

As for this clone: With the read ending 3 residues before the CDR3 end, the germline J gene is used to fill in that end. The rearrangement links TRBV20-1 to TRBJ1-2, with D possibly being TRBD1 (5 bases). Germline V gene sequence: CDR1 DFQATT, CDR2 SNEGSKA (reference sequence). This CDR3 contains 13 residues. V was shortened by 5 bases and J by 4 bases, with 14 bases between the two germline ends. The CDR3 bases that were read are TGCAGTGCTCCTCCCCGACAGACCTATGGC. Protein: CSAPPRQTYG. From start to end, the CDR3 is CSAPPRQTYGYTF.

To note about this clone: The sequenced fragment ends 3 residues before the CDR3 boundary, so the rest is inferred from the germline J gene. The rearrangement joins TRBV3-1 (or the pseudogene TRBV3-2) to TRBJ1-2; maybe TRBD1 (5 bases). The germline V gene has CDR1 LGHDT and CDR2 YNNKEL (reference sequence). The length of the CDR3 is 13 residues. Between the trimmed V and J ends, which lost 4 bases and 2 bases, there was a span of 8 bases. Incomplete CDR3 DNA: TGTGCCAGCAGCCCGGACAAGAACTATGGC. Encoded protein: CASSPDKNYG. The whole CDR3 protein reads CASSPDKNYGYTF.

With regard to this clone: Read coverage stops 3 residues before the CDR3 terminus; the germline J gene supplies the remainder. The chain has TRBV18 and TRBJ1-2; TRBD1 matches at 7 bases. The CDR3 runs 12 residues. Germline CDR1 is KGHSH and CDR2 is LQKENI. Trimming at V came to 8 bases and at J to 6 bases, leaving 6 bases not matched to a gene. CDR3 loop: CASASGQDGYTF. The CDR3 bases that were read are TGTGCCAGCGCATCAGGACAGGATGGC. The whole variable domain, remainder taken from reference TRBV18 and TRBJ1-2, is NAGVMQNPRHLVRRRGQEARLRCSPMKGHSHVYWYRQLPEEGLKFMVYLQKENIIDESGMPKERFSAEFPKEGPSILRIQQVVRGDSAAYFCASASGQDGYTFGSGTRLTVV.

Comment on this clone: Read coverage stops 3 residues before the CDR3 terminus; the germline J gene supplies the remainder. The rearrangement uses TRBV29-1 and TRBJ2-5, with D perhaps matching TRBD1 (6 bases). Trimming shortened V by 4 bases and J by 2 bases, and 11 bases separated the two germline ends. Germline V gene sequence: CDR1 SQVTM, CDR2 ANQGSEA. This CDR3 region has 13 residues. The sequenced part of the CDR3 DNA is TGCAGCGTTGGAGGACAGCCGCAAGAGACC. Its protein product is CSVGGQPQET. The full CDR3 protein reads CSVGGQPQETQYF.

On this clone itself: The CDR3 extends 3 residues past the end of the read, so its final part is completed from the germline J gene. V usage is TRBV20-1 and J usage is TRBJ2-7; D might be TRBD1 (5 bases). V was pared by 6 bases and J by 0 bases, with 15 bases between. The CDR3 sequence is 14 residues long. The germline gives CDR1 DFQATT, CDR2 SNEGSKA (reference sequence). CDR3 DNA (partial): TGCAGTGCGATTGGAATCACAGGCTCCTACGAG. Translated, it gives CSAIGITGSYE. The CDR3 in full is CSAIGITGSYEQYF.